The 21 T cell receptor beta chains listed next were all sequenced from one sample in a study of metastatic and nonmetastatic thyroid tumors. All patients reached thyroid surgery having received no treatment beforehand. TCRdb re-analyzed the PCR reads through MiXCR. Of 7,700 or so clones in the sample, 32% are singletons; the top ten hold more than 8.5%. Specimen: tumor tissue. The source is a female donor with papillary thyroid cancer or a benign thyroid nodule (not recorded which). Some clones in this sample may be carry-over from other donors' samples.

Within the sample, this clone is medium-sized. The chain links TRBV7-8 to TRBJ2-1, with 7 positions matching TRBD2. Germline trimming cut 1 base from V and 2 bases from J; bases unmatched to any gene: 2. This CDR3 spans 15 amino acids. Germline-derived CDR1 and CDR2 are SGHVS and FQNEAQ. CDR3 nucleotides: TGTGCCAGCAGCTTAGGAGCGGGAACCTACAATGAGCAGTTCTTC. Its translation: CASSLGAGTYNEQFF.

The chain is built from TRBV5-1 and TRBJ1-5; D might be TRBD1 (5 bases). CDR3 length: 14 residues. V lost 4 bases to trimming and J lost 5 bases, with 13 bases between them. Per germline, CDR1 SGHRS and CDR2 YFSETQ. CDR3 in amino acids: CASSPDGGHQPQHF. The CDR3 DNA reads as TGCGCCAGCAGCCCCGACGGGGGTCATCAGCCCCAGCATTTT.

This clone has just a few counts. V usage is TRBV7-3 and J usage is TRBJ2-3, with 10 bases matching TRBD1. The length of the CDR3 is 16 residues. Germline assignment: CDR1 SGHTA and CDR2 FQGTGA. The trim removed 4 bases at V and 6 bases at J, leaving 10 bases unmatched. The CDR3 coding sequence is TGTGCCAGCAGCTCGAGACAGGGGGCGAGGTCCGATACGCAGTATTTT. As protein: CASSSRQGARSDTQYF.

This clone was found a few times. Since a much larger clone is just one base distant, this may be a read error. This rearrangement joins TRBV6-1 to TRBJ2-2; 8 nucleotides line up with TRBD2. The V gene's germline CDR1 is MNHNS and CDR2 SASEGT. CDR3 length: 16 residues. V was clipped by 10 bases and J by 1 base; unmatched bases: 11. CDR3 residues: CANKLRLAQNTGELFF. The CDR3 DNA is TGTGCCAACAAACTTCGACTAGCGCAGAACACCGGGGAGCTGTTTTTT.

This clone is judged medium-sized. The V gene is TRBV12-3 or TRBV12-4, the J gene TRBJ1-6; 10 nucleotides match TRBD1. This CDR3 has 14 amino acids. V was clipped by 5 bases and J by 7 bases; unmatched bases: 2. The chain's CDR3 is CASSQDRGNSPLHF. The CDR3 nucleotides read TGTGCCAGCAGTCAGGACAGGGGGAATTCACCCCTCCACTTT.

The count of this clone is one. The chain is built from TRBV20-1 and TRBJ2-1, with TRBD1 identical over 7 bases. After removal of 6 bases from V and 6 bases from J, the junction contained 5 bases not matched to a gene. This CDR3 is 12 amino acids long. Germline CDR1 reads DFQATT; CDR2 reads SNEGSKA (reference sequence). CDR3 sequence reads: CSAKQGTNEQFF. The CDR3 coding sequence is TGCAGTGCCAAACAGGGGACCAATGAGCAGTTCTTC.

This clone was counted at least ten times. J is TRBJ2-3 and V is TRBV20-1; 12 nucleotides agree with TRBD2. The CDR3 sequence is 14 residues long. Germline assignment: CDR1 DFQATT and CDR2 SNEGSKA (reference sequence). The V gene end was trimmed by 5 bases and the J gene end by 8 bases; junction bases not matched to a gene: 8. CDR3 in DNA: TGCAGTGCTTTTCCGGGACTAGCGGGTGTTACGCAGTATTTT. It encodes CSAFPGLAGVTQYF.

The genes are TRBV6-5 and TRBJ1-5, with 7 nucleotides matching TRBD1. The junction had 6 bases not matched to a gene; V was cut back by 5 bases and J by 5 bases. Germline V gene lookup returns CDR1 MNHEY and CDR2 SVGAGI. The CDR3 consists of 14 residues. The CDR3: CASSTTGADQPQHF. CDR3 DNA sequence: TGTGCCAGCAGTACTACAGGGGCCGATCAGCCCCAGCATTTT.

Sample share makes this clone medium-sized. The chain is built from TRBV7-9 and TRBJ1-1, with D unresolved. Trimming stripped 5 bases from V and 0 bases from J, with 19 bases between. Germline CDR1 reads SEHNR; CDR2 reads FQNEAQ (reference sequence). This CDR3 is built from 17 residues. CDR3 bases: TGTGCCAGCAGCAAACGGACCTCGGCAAATATGAACACTGAAGCTTTCTTT. Amino acids: CASSKRTSANMNTEAFF.

This clone counts as medium-sized. This likely comes from a read error, as the CDR3 has no conserved phenylalanine or tryptophan at its end. V usage is TRBV4-1 and J usage is TRBJ2-4, with TRBD2 matching 10 bases. CDR1 MGHRA and CDR2 YSYEKL come from the germline V gene. The CDR3 spans 18 residues. V lost 0 bases, J lost 0 bases, and 5 bases stayed unmatched. The DNA of the CDR3 is TGCGCCAGCAGCCAAGAGACTAGCGGGCGAGAAGCCAAAAACATTCAGTACCTC. Translated, it gives CASSQETSGREAKNIQYL.

The chain joins TRBV12-3 or TRBV12-4 to TRBJ2-7; possibly TRBD1 for D (5 bases). This CDR3 spans 12 amino acids. Trimming removed 6 bases from V and 8 bases from J, with 14 bases in between. DNA of the CDR3: TGTGCCAGCAGCCAGGGCGACACAAAGCAGTACTTC. Encoded protein: CASSQGDTKQYF.

The sample holds a few counts of this clone. This chain joins TRBV29-1 and TRBJ1-2, with D hard to call. Per the germline V gene, CDR1 is SQVTM and CDR2 is ANQGSEA. This CDR3 is 11 amino acids long. V dropped 4 bases and J dropped 9 bases, with 12 bases sitting between them. The CDR3 sequence is CSVVAGNCYTF. CDR3 nucleotide sequence: TGCAGCGTTGTTGCCGGGAACTGCTACACCTTC.

In its sample, this clone was seen a few times. V is TRBV6-1 and J is TRBJ2-3; D is ambiguous. Trimming stripped 6 bases from V and 1 base from J, with 8 bases between. Germline lookup yields CDR1 MNHNS and CDR2 SASEGT. The CDR3 has 13 amino acids. The CDR3, as DNA: TGTGCCAGCAGGGACCGTCGCACAGATACGCAGTATTTT. Translation gives CASRDRRTDTQYF.

This clone counts as medium-sized. The junction shows a germline mismatch at one end, possibly a read error. This chain uses TRBV12-3 or TRBV12-4 with TRBJ2-7; D is uncertain. The CDR3 covers 11 residues. The CDR3 DNA sequence: TGTGCCAGCAGTTTAAGCCACGAGCAGTGCTTC. Amino acid sequence: CASSLSHEQCF.

Only a few counts were recorded for this clone. The V gene is TRBV28, the J gene TRBJ1-2, with no clear D. Trimming left V 7 bases short and J 8 bases short, with 11 bases between. CDR1 MDHEN and CDR2 SYDVKM come from the germline V gene. This CDR3 is 11 amino acids long. For the CDR3, the DNA is TGTGCCAGCATGGAGTTGGGCGGCTACACCTTC. This encodes CASMELGGYTF.

This clone turned up a few times. The CDR3 protein is CASSYDPDSYEQYF. For the CDR3, the DNA is TGTGCCAGCAGTTACGATCCGGACTCCTACGAGCAGTACTTC. This sequence joins TRBV6-6 and TRBJ2-7; D gene ambiguous. Trimming stripped 2 bases from V and 0 bases from J, with 8 bases between. The CDR3 has 14 residues. Germline V gene lookup returns CDR1 MNHNY and CDR2 SVGAGI (reference sequence).

This clone is labeled large. Its ends do not fully match the called genes, so a read error is possible. The chain recombines TRBV6-5 with TRBJ2-7; D possibly matches TRBD1 or TRBD2 (6 bases each). In germline, CDR1 is MNHEY, CDR2 SVGAGI. The CDR3 totals 17 residues. The CDR3: CASSHSGGQPGLRVQYF. CDR3 bases: TGTGCCAGCAGTCACTCTGGGGGGCAACCTGGTCTCAGAGTGCAGTACTTC.

A word on this clone: One end of the junction does not line up with germline, which may come from a read error. J is TRBJ2-1 and V is TRBV20-1; tentative D call: TRBD2 (5 bases). This CDR3 contains 14 residues. Looked up from germline, CDR1 is DFQATT and CDR2 is SNEGSKA (reference sequence). The CDR3 DNA sequence: TGCAGTGTTCCGGGAATAGCCTCCTACAACGAGCAGTTCTTC. Residues: CSVPGIASYNEQFF.

This clone was seen many times. This sequence may be a read error, since a much larger clone differs from it by one base. Other DNA sequences in the same sample also yield this CDR3. The chain uses TRBV3-1 and TRBJ1-2; tentative D call: TRBD1 (6 bases). Germline V gives CDR1 LGHDT, CDR2 YNNKEL (reference sequence). CDR3 length: 14 amino acids. Trimming left V 0 bases short and J 8 bases short, with 13 bases between. Here the CDR3 DNA reads TGTGCCAGCAGCCAAGATGTCGGGGGGCGCGGCTACACCTTC. Its translation: CASSQDVGGRGYTF.

This clone was counted between two and nine times. In the same sample, other DNA sequences code for this CDR3. The V and J genes are TRBV7-9 and TRBJ2-7; D is ambiguous. The germline gives CDR1 SEHNR, CDR2 FQNEAQ (reference sequence). There are 12 residues in the CDR3. V was clipped by 6 bases and J by 3 bases, with 9 bases between them. DNA for the CDR3: TGTGCCAGCAGTTCCGGGTACTACGAGCAGTACTTC. Amino acids: CASSSGYYEQYF.

The gene calls are TRBV10-2 and TRBJ1-6; D not resolved. The CDR3 totals 14 residues. Germline CDR1 WSHSY, CDR2 SAAADI. V was cut by 2 bases and J by 6 bases, with 8 bases left in between. In nucleotides, the CDR3 is TGCGCCAGCAGTGAGGGTGGGTTTAATTCACCCCTCCACTTT. It encodes CASSEGGFNSPLHF.